The 10 T cell receptor beta chains listed next were all sequenced from one sample in a study of CD8 T cells in ankylosing spondylitis. TCRdb fed the 5' RACE reads into MiXCR, producing one record per CDR3 protein. The profile shows a few hundred thousand distinct CDR3 sequences, around a tenth of them singletons. Sequenced: blood, either unsorted or a sorted T cell fraction (not recorded which). All receptors come from a male donor with ankylosing spondylitis or in good health (not recorded which).

This clonotype showed up many times. Here the CDR3 DNA reads TGCAGTGCTGCCCCAACCGGGACGGGGAATGAAAAACTGTTTTTT. Protein: CSAAPTGTGNEKLFF. The rearrangement links TRBV20-1 to TRBJ1-4; D may be TRBD1 (5 bases). V lost 5 bases to trimming and J lost 5 bases, with 18 bases between them. The CDR3 runs to 15 residues. Per the germline V gene, CDR1 is DFQATT and CDR2 is SNEGSKA (reference sequence).

This clonotype occurred a few times. The rearrangement uses TRBV2 and TRBJ2-1; D is unclear. The CDR3 contains 11 residues. The V gene lost 7 bases and the J gene lost 9 bases, with 10 bases spanning the gap. Germline assignment: CDR1 SNHLY and CDR2 FYNNEI. The CDR3 loop reads CASTDSIEQFF. The CDR3 nucleotides read TGTGCCAGCACAGATAGCATTGAGCAGTTCTTC.

Of note for this clonotype: This clone may be a read error of a much larger clone one base away. The chain uses TRBV12-3 or TRBV12-4 and TRBJ1-2, with D tentatively TRBD1 (6 bases). This CDR3 region has 14 residues. The DNA of the CDR3 is TGTACCAGCTTTCCATCCTGGGGGGCTGATGGCTACACCTTC. As protein: CTSFPSWGADGYTF.

The genes are TRBV13 and TRBJ2-1, with a tentative D call TRBD1 (5 bases). Per germline, CDR1 PRHDT and CDR2 FYEKMQ (reference sequence). This CDR3 contains 12 residues. The V end lost 4 bases, the J end lost 10 bases, and 11 bases lay between the germline ends. The CDR3 DNA sequence: TGTGCCAGCAGCTCTACAGGCTGGGAGCAGTTCTTC. Translated: CASSSTGWEQFF.

This clonotype came up many times. The V and J genes are TRBV7-2 and TRBJ2-7; D uncertain. V lost 1 base to trimming and J lost 6 bases, with 4 bases between them. The CDR3 length is 11 residues. Germline V gives CDR1 SGHTA, CDR2 FQGNSA. CDR3 region: CASSLGIEQYF. CDR3 nucleotides: TGTGCCAGCAGCTTAGGTATCGAGCAGTACTTC. Together with reference TRBV7-2 and TRBJ2-7, the CDR3 gives the full variable domain: GAGVSQSPSNKVTEKGKDVELRCDPISGHTALYWYRQSLGQGLEFLIYFQGNSAPDKSGLPSDRFSAERTGGSVSTLTIQRTQQEDSAVYLCASSLGIEQYFGPGTRLTVT.

Many counts were recorded for this clonotype. The J gene is TRBJ2-7, the V gene TRBV27, with D tentatively TRBD1 or TRBD2 (6 bases each). The length of the CDR3 is 14 residues. CDR1 and CDR2 from the germline V gene are MNHEY and SMNVEV (reference sequence). Trimming cost V 7 bases and J 6 bases, with 19 bases left between them. The CDR3 sequence is CASKRLGGDGEQYF. Written as DNA, the CDR3 is TGTGCCAGCAAGAGACTAGGGGGAGATGGCGAGCAGTACTTC.

This clonotype was detected ten times or more. The chain joins TRBV5-6 to TRBJ1-5; TRBD1 agrees at 11 bases. The junction had 0 bases not matched to a gene; V was cut back by 4 bases and J by 6 bases. The CDR3 runs to 13 residues. Germline CDR1 reads SGHDT; CDR2 reads YYEEEE. CDR3 sequence (DNA): TGTGCCAGCAGCGGGACAGGGGGTCAGCCCCAGCATTTT. It yields the protein CASSGTGGQPQHF.

V usage is TRBV7-6 and J usage is TRBJ2-7; TRBD1 agrees at 8 bases. This CDR3 region has 13 residues. Unmatched junction bases numbered 3, after V lost 5 bases and J lost 3 bases. Per the germline V gene, CDR1 is SGHVS and CDR2 is FNYEAQ. The CDR3 DNA is TGTGCCAGCAGCGGAGGGACAGGCTACGAGCAGTACTTC. It translates to CASSGGTGYEQYF.

This clonotype was recorded many times. The chain employs TRBV20-1 and TRBJ2-1; D possibly corresponds to TRBD2 (6 bases). V lost 6 bases and J lost 2, with 11 bases in between. CDR3 length: 13 amino acids. Per germline, CDR1 DFQATT and CDR2 SNEGSKA (reference sequence). CDR3 in DNA: TGCAGTGCCTTTGGAGGGGCCTACAATGAGCAGTTCTTC. Encoded protein: CSAFGGAYNEQFF.

This clonotype was observed a handful of times. The chain is built from TRBV7-8 and TRBJ1-1; D might be TRBD1 (6 bases). CDR3 size: 17 residues. Per germline, CDR1 SGHVS and CDR2 FQNEAQ. Trimming removed 5 bases from V and 4 bases from J, with 23 bases in between. CDR3 coding DNA: TGTGCCAGCAGCCGACGCGTCACAGGGTTTTACGGCACTGAAGCTTTCTTT. This codes for CASSRRVTGFYGTEAFF. Looking up the rest from reference TRBV7-8 and TRBJ1-1 gives the full variable domain: GAGVSQSPRYKVAKRGQDVALRCDPISGHVSLFWYQQALGQGPEFLTYFQNEAQLDKSGLPSDRFFAERPEGSVSTLKIQRTQQEDSAVYLCASSRRVTGFYGTEAFFGQGTRLTVV.